The 5 T cell receptor beta chains presented below share a single source sample, sequenced in a study of blood T cell repertoires in COVID-19. Sequencing used immunoSEQ multiplex PCR; TCRdb keeps in-frame clones, though not all of them. In the table there are some 200,000 clones, about 83% of which are singletons. The sequenced sample consisted of peripheral blood. The receptor source for this set is a woman in her seventies with COVID-19, enrolled during active disease.

This clone was seen a few times. The rearrangement uses TRBV11-3 and TRBJ2-7; D is ambiguous. The CDR3 contains 14 residues. The V gene lost 1 base and the J gene lost 0 bases, with 7 bases spanning the gap. Germline V gene data show CDR1 as SGHNT and CDR2 as YENEEA. The CDR3, as DNA: TGTGCCAGCAGCTTAGCCGACTCCTCCTACGAGCAGTACTTC. Amino acid sequence: CASSLADSSYEQYF. Full variable domain (remainder filled in from reference TRBV11-3 and TRBJ2-7): EAGVVQSPRYKIIEKKQPVAFWCNPISGHNTLYWYLQNLGQGPELLIRYENEEAVDDSQLPKDRFSAERLKGVDSTLKIQPAELGDSAVYLCASSLADSSYEQYFGPGTRLTVT.

The V and J genes are TRBV11-3 and TRBJ2-1, with 9 nucleotides matching TRBD1. The CDR3 totals 14 residues. Per germline, CDR1 SGHNT and CDR2 YENEEA. The V gene end was trimmed by 4 bases and the J gene end by 3 bases; junction bases not matched to a gene: 1. The CDR3 is CASSSGQGYNEQFF. The CDR3 DNA sequence: TGTGCCAGCAGCTCGGGACAGGGCTACAATGAGCAGTTCTTC.

This clone was observed once. The chain is built from TRBV5-6 and TRBJ1-1; 8 bases line up with TRBD1. V lost 3 bases and J lost 6; bases outside the gene matches: 7. The CDR3 covers 14 residues. Germline V gene lookup returns CDR1 SGHDT and CDR2 YYEEEE. Here the CDR3 DNA reads TGTGCCAGCAGCTCGACAGGGGCGTTCGCTGAAGCTTTCTTT. This sequence encodes CASSSTGAFAEAFF.

The V gene is TRBV2, the J gene TRBJ2-7, with 12 bases matching TRBD1. The germline V gene has CDR1 SNHLY and CDR2 FYNNEI. The J segment lost 5 bases and the V segment lost 6 bases, leaving 5 bases of the junction unmatched. This CDR3 has 14 amino acids. This CDR3 is CASRAGTGGHEQYF. The CDR3, as DNA: TGTGCCAGCAGGGCCGGGACAGGGGGCCACGAGCAGTACTTC.

The chain recombines TRBV5-6 with TRBJ1-1, with D unresolved. The CDR3 is made up of 12 amino acids. Germline V gene sequence: CDR1 SGHDT, CDR2 YYEEEE. Deletions cut 1 base from V and 5 bases from J, with 6 bases between. In nucleotides, the CDR3 is TGTGCCAGCAGCTTGAGCAGGACTGAAGCTTTCTTT. This codes for CASSLSRTEAFF. Drawing the rest from reference TRBV5-6 and TRBJ1-1, the complete variable domain is DAGVTQSPTHLIKTRGQQVTLRCSPKSGHDTVSWYQQALGQGPQFIFQYYEEEERQRGNFPDRFSGHQFPNYSSELNVNALLLGDSALYLCASSLSRTEAFFGQGTRLTVV.